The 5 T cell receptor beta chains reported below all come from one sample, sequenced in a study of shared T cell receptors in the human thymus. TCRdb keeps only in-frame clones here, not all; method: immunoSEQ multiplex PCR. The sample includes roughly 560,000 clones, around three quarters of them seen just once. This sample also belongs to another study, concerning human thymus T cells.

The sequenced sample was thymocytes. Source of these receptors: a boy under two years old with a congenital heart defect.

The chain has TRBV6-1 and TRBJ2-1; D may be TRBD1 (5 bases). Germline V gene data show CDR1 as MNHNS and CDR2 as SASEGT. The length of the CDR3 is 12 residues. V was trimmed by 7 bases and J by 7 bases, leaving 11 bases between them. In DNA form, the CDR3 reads TGTGCCAGCATTAGCAGGGCTAATGAGCAGTTCTTC. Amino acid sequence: CASISRANEQFF.

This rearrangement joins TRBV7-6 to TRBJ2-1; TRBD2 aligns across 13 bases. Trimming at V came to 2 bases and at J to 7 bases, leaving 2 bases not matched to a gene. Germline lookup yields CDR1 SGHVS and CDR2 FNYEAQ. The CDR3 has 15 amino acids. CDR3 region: CASSLRTSGSNEQFF. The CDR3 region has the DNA TGTGCCAGCAGCTTACGGACTAGCGGGAGTAATGAGCAGTTCTTC.

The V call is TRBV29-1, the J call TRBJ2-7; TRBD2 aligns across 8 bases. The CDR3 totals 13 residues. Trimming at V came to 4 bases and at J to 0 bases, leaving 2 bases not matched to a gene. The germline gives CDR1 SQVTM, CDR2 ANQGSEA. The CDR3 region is CSVGGLASYEQYF. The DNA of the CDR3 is TGCAGCGTTGGTGGACTAGCCTCCTACGAGCAGTACTTC.

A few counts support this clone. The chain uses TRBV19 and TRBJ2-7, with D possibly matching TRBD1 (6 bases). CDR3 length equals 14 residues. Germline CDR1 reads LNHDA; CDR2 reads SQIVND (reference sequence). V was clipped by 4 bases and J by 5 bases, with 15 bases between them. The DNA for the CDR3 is TGTGCCAGTAGTAGGGGGACACAAGCCAACGAGCAGTACTTC. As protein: CASSRGTQANEQYF.

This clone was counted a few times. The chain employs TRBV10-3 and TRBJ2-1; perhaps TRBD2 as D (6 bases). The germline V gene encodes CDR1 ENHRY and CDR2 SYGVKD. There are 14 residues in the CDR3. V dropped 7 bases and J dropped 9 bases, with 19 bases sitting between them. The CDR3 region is CAITRGSPEGEQFF. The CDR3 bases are TGTGCCATCACACGGGGGTCCCCTGAGGGTGAGCAGTTCTTC.